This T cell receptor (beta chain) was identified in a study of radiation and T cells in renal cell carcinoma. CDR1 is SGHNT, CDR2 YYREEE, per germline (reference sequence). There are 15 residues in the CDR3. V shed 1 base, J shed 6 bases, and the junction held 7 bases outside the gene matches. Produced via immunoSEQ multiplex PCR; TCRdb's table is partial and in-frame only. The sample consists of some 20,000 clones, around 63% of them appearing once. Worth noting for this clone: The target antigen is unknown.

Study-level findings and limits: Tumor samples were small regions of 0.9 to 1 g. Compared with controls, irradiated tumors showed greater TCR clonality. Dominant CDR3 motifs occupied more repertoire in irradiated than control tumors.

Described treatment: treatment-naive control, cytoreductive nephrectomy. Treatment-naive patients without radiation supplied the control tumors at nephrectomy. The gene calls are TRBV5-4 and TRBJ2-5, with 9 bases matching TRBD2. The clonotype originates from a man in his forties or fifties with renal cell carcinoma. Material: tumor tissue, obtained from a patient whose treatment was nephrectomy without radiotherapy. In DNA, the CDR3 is TGTGCCAGCAGCTTGAGTAGCGGGGGAATGAAGACCCAGTACTTC. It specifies CASSLSSGGMKTQYF.